The sequence of this TCR beta chain was determined in a study of OX40 agonist ivuxolimab in advanced cancers. There are 14 residues in the CDR3. V gave up 3 bases and J gave up 5 bases; unmatched junction bases: 4. The germline gives CDR1 MDHEN, CDR2 SYDVKM. Only in-frame clones appear in the TCRdb table, and some are missing; sequencing was by immunoSEQ multiplex PCR. The data show about 36,000 clones, 60% to 80% seen once. The receptor was derived from an adult with an advanced solid tumor such as melanoma, head and neck, liver or kidney cancer. The sequencing here drew on CD4+ or CD8+ T cells sorted from blood, taken in a trial of the OX40 agonist ivuxolimab. The chain combines TRBV28 with TRBJ1-5, with 7 nucleotides matching TRBD1. CDR3 sequence reads: CASSLGRGDQPQHF. For the CDR3, the DNA is TGTGCCAGCAGTTTGGGCAGGGGGGATCAGCCCCAGCATTTT.